The 23 T cell receptor beta chains below all came from one sample that was sequenced in a study of shared clonotypes between healthy human individuals (dated by TCRdb to about 2020). The library relied on the immunoSEQ multiplex PCR assay. As stored in TCRdb, this immuneACCESS dataset retains in-frame rearrangements with V and J assigned. A fraction of the clones does not appear; measured against another copy, unresolved V genes explain less than half of the discrepancy, and the remainder lacks a known reason. Within this sample are 1 million to 1.3 million clones, with approximately 80% of them counted one time only. Roughly 0.55% of the sample lies in the top ten. The sequenced sample was memory CD4+ T cells from PBMCs. In light of the paper, this sample's cell subset or site label describes: CD45RA-negative fraction. All receptors come from a man aged 18 to 29 in good health. Some clones in this sample may be carry-over from other donors' samples.

This chain links TRBV25-1 with TRBJ1-4; D gene unclear. From germline, CDR1 is MGHDK and CDR2 SYGVNS. This CDR3 spans 12 amino acids. The V gene lost 6 bases and the J gene lost 8 bases, with 10 bases spanning the gap. The CDR3 region is CASSPPGEKLFF. DNA of the CDR3: TGTGCCAGCAGCCCGCCCGGAGAAAAACTGTTTTTT.

The sample holds many counts of this clone. The chain is built from TRBV7-2 and TRBJ1-5; the match to TRBD1 covers 12 bases. CDR3 size: 16 residues. CDR1 is SGHTA, CDR2 FQGNSA, per germline. The trim removed 3 bases at V and 6 bases at J, leaving 6 bases unmatched. CDR3 sequence (DNA): TGTGCCAGCAGCTTCCTGGGACAGGGGGCGAGTCAGCCCCAGCATTTT. Translating it yields CASSFLGQGASQPQHF.

This clone appeared many times. The V call is TRBV2, the J call TRBJ1-4; D is ambiguous. V lost 2 bases and J lost 2, with 6 bases in between. This CDR3 spans 14 amino acids. Per germline, CDR1 SNHLY and CDR2 FYNNEI. In DNA form, the CDR3 reads TGTGCCAGCAGTGAATCGTGGACTAATGAAAAACTGTTTTTT. Translated: CASSESWTNEKLFF.

V and J are TRBV5-4 and TRBJ2-5; 8 bases line up with TRBD2. The ends lost 0 bases at V and 4 bases at J; junction bases unmatched: 8. Looked up from germline, CDR1 is SGHNT and CDR2 is YYREEE (reference sequence). The CDR3 is 16 residues long. The CDR3 nucleotides are TGTGCCAGCAGCTTGGGAGGGACTAGGAGCCCAGAGACCCAGTACTTC. Protein product: CASSLGGTRSPETQYF. Supplemented by reference TRBV5-4 and TRBJ2-5, the full variable domain reads ETGVTQSPTHLIKTRGQQVTLRCSSQSGHNTVSWYQQALGQGPQFIFQYYREEENGRGNFPPRFSGLQFPNYSSELNVNALELDDSALYLCASSLGGTRSPETQYFGPGTRLLVL.

The gene calls are TRBV5-4 and TRBJ1-2; unclear D gene. The V gene's germline CDR1 is SGHNT and CDR2 YYREEE (reference sequence). The germline V and J ends were trimmed by 7 bases and 2 bases, with 9 bases remaining between them. The CDR3 extends over 12 amino acids. The CDR3 loop is CASSQTNYGYTF. The DNA for the CDR3 is TGTGCCAGCTCCCAGACAAACTATGGCTACACCTTC.

The gene calls are TRBV5-6 and TRBJ1-2, with 7 bases identical to TRBD1. The CDR3 loop spans 18 amino acids. Trimming took 4 bases from V and 2 from J; bases not matched to a gene: 17. Germline CDR1 SGHDT, CDR2 YYEEEE. This chain's CDR3 is CASSRSRGQELRNYGYTF. In DNA, the CDR3 is TGTGCCAGCAGCCGGTCTCGCGGACAGGAGTTAAGGAACTATGGCTACACCTTC.

This clone was detected only a few times. J is TRBJ1-2 and V is TRBV6-1, with D unresolved. Germline V lookup: CDR1 MNHNS, CDR2 SASEGT. The V end lost 0 bases, the J end lost 8 bases, and 16 bases lay between the germline ends. This CDR3 spans 15 amino acids. The CDR3 DNA sequence: TGTGCCAGCAGTGAAGCGTTAACGTGGGGTTCGGGCTACACCTTC. The encoded protein is CASSEALTWGSGYTF.

Here the CDR3 reads CASSRPGGRGSTYEQYF. The DNA for the CDR3 is TGTGCCAGCAGCAGACCAGGTGGTCGGGGGAGTACCTACGAGCAGTACTTC. J is TRBJ2-7 and V is TRBV5-8; D is perhaps TRBD2 (6 bases). The CDR3 has 17 amino acids. Between the trimmed V and J ends, which lost 4 bases and 2 bases, there was a span of 22 bases. CDR1 and CDR2 from the germline V gene are SGHTS and YDEGEE.

The CDR3 loop reads CASSPGQMFNYGYTF. The CDR3 DNA reads TGTGCCAGCAGCCCTGGACAGATGTTTAACTATGGCTACACCTTC. V and J are TRBV9 and TRBJ1-2, with a weak D call TRBD1 (6 bases). The CDR3 has 15 amino acids. Trimming removed 4 bases at V and 1 base at J, with 14 bases between. Germline lookup yields CDR1 SGDLS and CDR2 YYNGEE.

V gene TRBV19 combines with J gene TRBJ2-7, with TRBD1 matching over 7 bases. CDR1 is LNHDA, CDR2 SQIVND, per germline (reference sequence). This CDR3 is 15 amino acids long. The junction had 6 bases not matched to a gene; V was cut back by 3 bases and J by 1 base. The DNA for the CDR3 is TGTGCCAGTAGTATTTTGAGGGGACAGTCCTACGAGCAGTACTTC. As protein: CASSILRGQSYEQYF. Using reference TRBV19 and TRBJ2-7 for the parts outside the CDR3, the full variable domain is DGGITQSPKYLFRKEGQNVTLSCEQNLNHDAMYWYRQDPGQGLRLIYYSQIVNDFQKGDIAEGYSVSREKKESFPLTVTSAQKNPTAFYLCASSILRGQSYEQYFGPGTRLTVT.

The rearrangement links TRBV7-9 to TRBJ1-1; the match to TRBD1 covers 8 bases. The length of the CDR3 is 14 residues. The germline V gene has CDR1 SEHNR and CDR2 FQNEAQ (reference sequence). Germline trimming cut 2 bases from V and 6 bases from J; bases unmatched to any gene: 5. The CDR3 sequence is CASSLQTGVAEAFF. DNA of the CDR3: TGTGCCAGCAGCTTACAGACAGGGGTCGCTGAAGCTTTCTTT.

The rearrangement links TRBV15 to TRBJ1-5; D remains ambiguous. Germline CDR1 reads LNHNV; CDR2 reads YYDKDF (reference sequence). V was pared by 0 bases and J by 5 bases, with 8 bases between. This CDR3 contains 14 residues. The CDR3 spells CATSRDLSYQPQHF. CDR3 sequence (DNA): TGTGCCACCAGCAGAGATTTATCATATCAGCCCCAGCATTTT.

J is TRBJ2-7 and V is TRBV6-1; D is ambiguous. The CDR3 is 14 amino acids. Germline values: CDR1 MNHNS, CDR2 SASEGT. The V and J ends lost 8 bases and 0 bases respectively, with 14 bases between them. CDR3: CASLAGQTSYEQYF. CDR3 nucleotide sequence: TGTGCCAGCTTAGCAGGTCAGACCTCCTACGAGCAGTACTTC.

The V gene is TRBV6-5, the J gene TRBJ2-3; perhaps TRBD2 as D (5 bases). CDR3 length equals 14 residues. Trimming pared 4 bases from V and 3 bases from J, leaving 11 bases between. Looked up from germline, CDR1 is MNHEY and CDR2 is SVGAGI. DNA of the CDR3: TGTGCCAGCAGTTCCAACTTAGCGACAGATACGCAGTATTTT. Translation gives CASSSNLATDTQYF.

The chain combines TRBV25-1 with TRBJ1-1, with a weak D call TRBD1 (5 bases). Trimming left V 5 bases short and J 2 bases short, with 15 bases between. CDR1 is MGHDK and CDR2 is SYGVNS in the germline V gene. CDR3 length equals 15 residues. For the CDR3, the DNA is TGTGCCAGCAGTAGCAAAGGGGCGATAAACACTGAAGCTTTCTTT. It yields the protein CASSSKGAINTEAFF. The full variable domain, its missing parts supplied by reference TRBV25-1 and TRBJ1-1, is EADIYQTPRYLVIGTGKKITLECSQTMGHDKMYWYQQDPGMELHLIHYSYGVNSTEKGDLSSESTVSRIRTEHFPLTLESARPSHTSQYLCASSSKGAINTEAFFGQGTRLTVV.

This clone was counted a few times. The chain combines TRBV5-1 with TRBJ1-1, with no clear D. Between the trimmed V and J ends, which lost 0 bases and 0 bases, there was a span of 9 bases. Per germline, CDR1 SGHRS and CDR2 YFSETQ. This CDR3 has 15 residues. Here the CDR3 reads CASSLEGWMNTEAFF. The CDR3 DNA sequence: TGCGCCAGCAGCTTGGAAGGCTGGATGAACACTGAAGCTTTCTTT.

Concerning this clone itself: Other DNA sequences from this sample encode an identical CDR3 as well. The gene calls are TRBV30 and TRBJ2-1; D is ambiguous. CDR1 is GTSNPN, CDR2 SVGIG, per germline (reference sequence). Trimming took 2 bases from V and 0 from J, leaving 5 bases between them. The CDR3 runs 13 residues. CDR3 sequence (DNA): TGTGCCTGGAGTCCCTCCTCCTACAATGAGCAGTTCTTC. Its protein product is CAWSPSSYNEQFF.

The genes are TRBV5-1 and TRBJ2-5; TRBD2 aligns across 7 bases. CDR1 SGHRS and CDR2 YFSETQ come from the germline V gene. This CDR3 is built from 14 residues. The V segment lost 5 bases and the J segment 3 bases; nucleotides outside the gene matches: 7. DNA for the CDR3: TGCGCCAGCAGTTCGGGGGGTGAGAAAGAGACCCAGTACTTC. Translated: CASSSGGEKETQYF.

This clone was observed a handful of times. V and J are TRBV28 and TRBJ1-2; 9 positions agree with TRBD1. The V segment lost 5 bases and the J segment 8 bases; nucleotides outside the gene matches: 6. Germline V gives CDR1 MDHEN, CDR2 SYDVKM. The CDR3 is 13 residues long. CDR3 sequence: CASSQGGQGGYTF. The CDR3 region has the DNA TGTGCCAGCAGTCAGGGGGGACAGGGAGGCTACACCTTC.

The chain carries TRBV6-1 and TRBJ1-4; D perhaps matches TRBD1 (5 bases). Trimming cost V 7 bases and J 10 bases, with 19 bases left between them. Per the germline V gene, CDR1 is MNHNS and CDR2 is SASEGT. The length of the CDR3 is 14 residues. The CDR3 sequence is CASIWGDAWGKLFF. The CDR3 region has the DNA TGTGCCAGCATCTGGGGGGACGCTTGGGGAAAACTGTTTTTT.

The chain recombines TRBV7-2 with TRBJ2-1; tentatively, D is TRBD2 (5 bases). V lost 1 base, J lost 3 bases, and 10 bases lay in between. From germline, CDR1 is SGHTA and CDR2 FQGNSA. This CDR3 has 15 residues. Here the CDR3 reads CASSLEEDFYNEQFF. DNA of the CDR3: TGTGCCAGCAGCTTAGAGGAGGATTTCTACAATGAGCAGTTCTTC.

In the case of this clone: Other DNA sequences in this sample translate to the same CDR3. The V call is TRBV28, the J call TRBJ1-1; D is unclear. Germline assignment: CDR1 MDHEN and CDR2 SYDVKM. Trimming left V 2 bases short and J 1 base short, with 8 bases between. The CDR3 is 14 amino acids. The CDR3 reads CASSLTSTNTEAFF. In DNA form, the CDR3 reads TGTGCCAGCAGTTTAACCAGTACGAACACTGAAGCTTTCTTT.

At least ten counts were recorded for this clone. The J gene is TRBJ1-2, the V gene TRBV30; TRBD1 might be the D (6 bases). With 1 base removed from V and 8 bases from J, the gap between germline ends came to 11 bases. There are 12 residues in the CDR3. In germline, CDR1 is GTSNPN, CDR2 SVGIG (reference sequence). The CDR3 loop is CAWSAYRAGYTF. As DNA, the CDR3 is TGTGCCTGGAGTGCCTACAGGGCCGGCTACACCTTC.